What follows describes a single TCR beta chain. The antigen remains unidentified. CDR3 size: 16 residues. CDR1 MNHNS and CDR2 SASEGT come from the germline V gene. Trimming cost V 1 base and J 0 bases, with 10 bases left between them. The data are from a study of T cell repertoires in cytomegalovirus infection. Study information: Signatures in public TCR beta sequences pointed to both CMV infection and matching HLA type. Study-level points and caveats: Totalled public TCR beta family frequency picked out people who carried CMV plus the relevant HLA. Dominating the ex vivo response were TCR beta clonotypes that were CMV-specific and HLA-C-restricted.

MiXCR, applied by TCRdb to the reads, yields one record per CDR3 protein. The table records around 900,000 distinct CDR3 sequences, approximately 33% of them present only once. This sequence joins TRBV6-1 and TRBJ1-3; the D gene is possibly TRBD1 (6 bases). The origin of this receptor is a human donor in good health (CMV status not recorded). Some clones in this sample may be carry-over from other donors' samples. The sample consisted of cultured CD8+ T cells from PBMCs, taken from culture after CMV antigen stimulation. The DNA of the CDR3 is TGTGCCAGCAGTGAAGGACAGGACCTCTCTGGAAACACCATATATTTT. Amino acid sequence: CASSEGQDLSGNTIYF.